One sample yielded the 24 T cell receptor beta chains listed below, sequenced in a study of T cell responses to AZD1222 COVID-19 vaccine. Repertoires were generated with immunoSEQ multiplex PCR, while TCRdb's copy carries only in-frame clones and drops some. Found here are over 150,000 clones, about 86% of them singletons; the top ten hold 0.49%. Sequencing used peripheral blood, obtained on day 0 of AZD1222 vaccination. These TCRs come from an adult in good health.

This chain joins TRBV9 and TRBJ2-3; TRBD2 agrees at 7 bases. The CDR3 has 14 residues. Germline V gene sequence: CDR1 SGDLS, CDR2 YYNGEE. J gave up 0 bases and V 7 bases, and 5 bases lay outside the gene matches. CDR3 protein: CASSLGGSTDTQYF. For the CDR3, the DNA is TGTGCCAGCTCCCTGGGGGGGAGCACAGATACGCAGTATTTT. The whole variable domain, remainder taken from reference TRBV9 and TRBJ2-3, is DSGVTQTPKHLITATGQRVTLRCSPRSGDLSVYWYQQSLDQGLQFLIQYYNGEERAKGNILERFSAQQFPDLHSELNLSSLELGDSALYFCASSLGGSTDTQYFGPGTRLTVL.

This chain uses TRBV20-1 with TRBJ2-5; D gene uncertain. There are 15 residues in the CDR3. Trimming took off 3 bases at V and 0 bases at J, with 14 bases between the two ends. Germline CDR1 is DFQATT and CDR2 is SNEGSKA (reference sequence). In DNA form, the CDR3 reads TGCAGTGCTAGTCCCCGACTTCATTACCAAGAGACCCAGTACTTC. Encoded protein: CSASPRLHYQETQYF.

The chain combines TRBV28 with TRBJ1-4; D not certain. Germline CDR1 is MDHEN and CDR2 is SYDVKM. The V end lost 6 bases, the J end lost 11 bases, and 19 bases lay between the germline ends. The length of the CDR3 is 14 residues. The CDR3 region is CASSSTGWLEKLFF. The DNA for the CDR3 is TGTGCCAGCAGCTCGACCGGGTGGCTTGAGAAACTGTTTTTT.

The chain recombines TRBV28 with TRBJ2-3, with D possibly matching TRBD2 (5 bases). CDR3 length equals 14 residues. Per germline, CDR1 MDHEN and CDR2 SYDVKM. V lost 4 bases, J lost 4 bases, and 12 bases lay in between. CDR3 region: CASSSTTGADTQYF. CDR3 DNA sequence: TGTGCCAGCAGTTCCACAACCGGGGCAGATACGCAGTATTTT.

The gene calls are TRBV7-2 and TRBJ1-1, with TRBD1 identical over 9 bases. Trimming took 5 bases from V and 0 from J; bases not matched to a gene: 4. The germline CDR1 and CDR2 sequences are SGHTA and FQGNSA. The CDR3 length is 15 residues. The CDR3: CASSRGTGMNTEAFF. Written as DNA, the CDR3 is TGTGCCAGCAGCCGGGGGACAGGGATGAACACTGAAGCTTTCTTT.

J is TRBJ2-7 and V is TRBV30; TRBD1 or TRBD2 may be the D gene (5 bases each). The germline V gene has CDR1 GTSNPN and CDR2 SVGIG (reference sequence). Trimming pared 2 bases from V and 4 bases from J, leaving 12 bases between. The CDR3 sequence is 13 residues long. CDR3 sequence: CAWSLGRSYEQYF. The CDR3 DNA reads TGTGCCTGGAGTTTGGGACGCTCATACGAGCAGTACTTC.

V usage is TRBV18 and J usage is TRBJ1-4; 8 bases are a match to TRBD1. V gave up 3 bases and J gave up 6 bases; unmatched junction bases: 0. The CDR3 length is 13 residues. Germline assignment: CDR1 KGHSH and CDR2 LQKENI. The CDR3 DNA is TGTGCCAGCTCACCGGACAGGGATGAAAAACTGTTTTTT. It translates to CASSPDRDEKLFF. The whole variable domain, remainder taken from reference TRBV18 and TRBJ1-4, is NAGVMQNPRHLVRRRGQEARLRCSPMKGHSHVYWYRQLPEEGLKFMVYLQKENIIDESGMPKERFSAEFPKEGPSILRIQQVVRGDSAAYFCASSPDRDEKLFFGSGTQLSVL.

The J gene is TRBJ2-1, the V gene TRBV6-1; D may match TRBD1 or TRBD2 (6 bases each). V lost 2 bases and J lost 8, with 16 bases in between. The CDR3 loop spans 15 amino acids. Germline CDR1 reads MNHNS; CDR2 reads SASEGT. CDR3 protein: CASSESGRGGDEQFF. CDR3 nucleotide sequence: TGTGCCAGCAGTGAAAGCGGCAGGGGAGGCGATGAGCAGTTCTTC.

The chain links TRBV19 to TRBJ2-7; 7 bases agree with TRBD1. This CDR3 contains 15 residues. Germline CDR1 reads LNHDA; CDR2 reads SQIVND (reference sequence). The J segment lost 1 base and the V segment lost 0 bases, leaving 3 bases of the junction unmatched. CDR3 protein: CASSIDLGQSYEQYF. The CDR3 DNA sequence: TGTGCCAGTAGTATAGATCTGGGACAGTCCTACGAGCAGTACTTC.

CDR3 nucleotides: TGTGCCAGCAGTTCCGCCGGGGTAGGCGAAAAACTGTTTTTT. As protein: CASSSAGVGEKLFF. The V gene is TRBV28, the J gene TRBJ1-4; D not certain. Per the germline V gene, CDR1 is MDHEN and CDR2 is SYDVKM. V lost 4 bases, J lost 8 bases, and 14 bases lay in between. The length of the CDR3 is 14 residues. The full variable domain, in which reference TRBV28 and TRBJ1-4 provide the parts outside the CDR3, is DVKVTQSSRYLVKRTGEKVFLECVQDMDHENMFWYRQDPGLGLRLIYFSYDVKMKEKGDIPEGYSVSREKKERFSLILESASTNQTSMYLCASSSAGVGEKLFFGSGTQLSVL.

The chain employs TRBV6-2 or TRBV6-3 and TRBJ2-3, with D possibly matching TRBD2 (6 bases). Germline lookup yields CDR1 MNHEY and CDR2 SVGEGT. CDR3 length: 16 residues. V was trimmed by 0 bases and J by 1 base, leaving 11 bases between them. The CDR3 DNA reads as TGTGCCAGCAGTTACTCGGAGGGTAAACGCACAGATACGCAGTATTTT. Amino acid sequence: CASSYSEGKRTDTQYF.

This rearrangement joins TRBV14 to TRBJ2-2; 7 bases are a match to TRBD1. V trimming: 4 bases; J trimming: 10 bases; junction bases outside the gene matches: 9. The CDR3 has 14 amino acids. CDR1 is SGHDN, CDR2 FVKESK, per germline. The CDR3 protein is CASSLQTGISELFF. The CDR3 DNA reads TGTGCCAGCAGCCTACAGACAGGGATCTCGGAGCTGTTTTTT.

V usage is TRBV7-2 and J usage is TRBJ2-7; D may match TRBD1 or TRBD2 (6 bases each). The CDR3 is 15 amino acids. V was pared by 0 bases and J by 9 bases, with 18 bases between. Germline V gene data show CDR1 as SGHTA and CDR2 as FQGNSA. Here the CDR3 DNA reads TGTGCCAGCAGCTTAGCGCTTAGTGGGGGGCAGAGGCAGTACTTC. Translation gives CASSLALSGGQRQYF.

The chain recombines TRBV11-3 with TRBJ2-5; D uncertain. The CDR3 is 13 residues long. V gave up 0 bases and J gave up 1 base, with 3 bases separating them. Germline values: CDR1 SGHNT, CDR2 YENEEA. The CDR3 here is CASSLDPQETQYF. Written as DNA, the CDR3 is TGTGCCAGCAGCTTAGACCCCCAAGAGACCCAGTACTTC.

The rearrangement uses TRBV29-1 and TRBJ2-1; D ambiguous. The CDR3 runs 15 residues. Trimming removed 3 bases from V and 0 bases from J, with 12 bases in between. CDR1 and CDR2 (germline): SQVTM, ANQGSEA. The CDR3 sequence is CSVEGGTSSYNEQFF. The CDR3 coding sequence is TGCAGCGTTGAGGGTGGCACGAGCTCCTACAATGAGCAGTTCTTC.

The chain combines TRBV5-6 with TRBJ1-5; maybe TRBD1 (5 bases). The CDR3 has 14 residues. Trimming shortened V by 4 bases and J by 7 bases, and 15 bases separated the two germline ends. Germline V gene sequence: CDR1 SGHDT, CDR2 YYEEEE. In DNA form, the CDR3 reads TGTGCCAGCAGCGAGCAGGGAAAACGGCAGCCCCAGCATTTT. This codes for CASSEQGKRQPQHF.

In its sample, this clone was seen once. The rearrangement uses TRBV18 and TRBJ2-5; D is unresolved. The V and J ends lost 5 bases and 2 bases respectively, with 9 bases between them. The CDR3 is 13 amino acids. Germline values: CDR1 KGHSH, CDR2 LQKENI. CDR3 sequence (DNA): TGTGCCAGCTCAGTTGTCCTACAAGAGACCCAGTACTTC. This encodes CASSVVLQETQYF.

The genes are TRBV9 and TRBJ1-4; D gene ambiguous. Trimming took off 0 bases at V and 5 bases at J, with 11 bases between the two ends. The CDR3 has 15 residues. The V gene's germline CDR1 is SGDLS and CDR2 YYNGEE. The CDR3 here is CASSVAGVTNEKLFF. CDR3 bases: TGTGCCAGCAGCGTAGCTGGCGTGACCAATGAAAAACTGTTTTTT.

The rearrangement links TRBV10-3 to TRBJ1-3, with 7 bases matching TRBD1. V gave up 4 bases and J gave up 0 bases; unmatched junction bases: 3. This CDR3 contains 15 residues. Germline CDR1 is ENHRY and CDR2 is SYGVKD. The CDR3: CAISAGGTSGNTIYF. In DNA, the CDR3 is TGTGCCATCAGTGCAGGGGGAACCTCTGGAAACACCATATATTTT.

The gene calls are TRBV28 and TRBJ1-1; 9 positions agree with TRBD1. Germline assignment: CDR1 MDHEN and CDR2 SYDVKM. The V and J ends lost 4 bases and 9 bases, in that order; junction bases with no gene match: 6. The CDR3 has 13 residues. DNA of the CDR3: TGTGCCAGCAGTTACCCGGGACAGGGACAAGCTTTCTTT. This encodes CASSYPGQGQAFF.

CDR3 sequence reads: CASSPDIYAGSAYF. In nucleotides, the CDR3 is TGTGCCAGCTCCCCTGATATCTATGCAGGGTCGGCATATTTT. The J gene is TRBJ1-3, the V gene TRBV18, with a tentative D call TRBD1 (5 bases). Trimming removed 6 bases at V and 15 bases at J, with 24 bases between. CDR1 and CDR2 (germline): KGHSH, LQKENI. The CDR3 spans 14 residues. Looking up the rest from reference TRBV18 and TRBJ1-3 gives the full variable domain: NAGVMQNPRHLVRRRGQEARLRCSPMKGHSHVYWYRQLPEEGLKFMVYLQKENIIDESGMPKERFSAEFPKEGPSILRIQQVVRGDSAAYFCASSPDIYAGSAYFGEGSWLTVV.

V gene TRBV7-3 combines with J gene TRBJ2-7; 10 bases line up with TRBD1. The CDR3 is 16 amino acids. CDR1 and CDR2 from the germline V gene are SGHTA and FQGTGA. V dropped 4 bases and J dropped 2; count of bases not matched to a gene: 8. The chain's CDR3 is CASSSRTGGPTYEQYF. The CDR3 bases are TGTGCCAGCAGCTCTAGGACAGGGGGGCCAACCTACGAGCAGTACTTC.

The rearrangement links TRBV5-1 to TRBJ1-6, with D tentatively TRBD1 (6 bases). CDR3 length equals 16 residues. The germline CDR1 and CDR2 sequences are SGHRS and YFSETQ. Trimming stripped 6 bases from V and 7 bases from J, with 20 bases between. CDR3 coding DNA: TGCGCCAGCACCTCAAGGACCAGGGGCGAGAATTCACCCCTCCACTTT. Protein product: CASTSRTRGENSPLHF.

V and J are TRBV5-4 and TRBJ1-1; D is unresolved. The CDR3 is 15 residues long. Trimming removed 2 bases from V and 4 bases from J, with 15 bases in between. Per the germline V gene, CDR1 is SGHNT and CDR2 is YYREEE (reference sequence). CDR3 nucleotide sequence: TGTGCCAGCAGCTTAACAGCCGCGGCCGTCACTGAAGCTTTCTTT. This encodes CASSLTAAAVTEAFF.